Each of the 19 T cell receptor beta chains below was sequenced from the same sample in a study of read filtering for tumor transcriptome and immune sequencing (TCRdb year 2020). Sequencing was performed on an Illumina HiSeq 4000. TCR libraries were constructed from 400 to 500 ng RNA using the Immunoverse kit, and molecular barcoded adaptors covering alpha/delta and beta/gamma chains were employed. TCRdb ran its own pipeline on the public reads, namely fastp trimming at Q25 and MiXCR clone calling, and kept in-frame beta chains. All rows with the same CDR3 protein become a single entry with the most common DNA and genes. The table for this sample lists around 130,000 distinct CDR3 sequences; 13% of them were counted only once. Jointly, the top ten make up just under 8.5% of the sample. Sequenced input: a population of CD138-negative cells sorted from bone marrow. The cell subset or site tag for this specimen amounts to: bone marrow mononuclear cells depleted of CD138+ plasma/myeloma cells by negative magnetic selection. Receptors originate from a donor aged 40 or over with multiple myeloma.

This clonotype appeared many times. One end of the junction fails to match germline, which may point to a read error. CDR3 bases: TGTGCCAGCAGTTTATCGGGGGCGCCGGGGGTCAATAAGCAGTTCTTC. Encoded protein: CASSLSGAPGVNKQFF. The chain couples TRBV27 to TRBJ2-1; perhaps D is TRBD1 or TRBD2 (6 bases each). The CDR3 runs to 16 residues. Germline lookup yields CDR1 MNHEY and CDR2 SMNVEV (reference sequence).

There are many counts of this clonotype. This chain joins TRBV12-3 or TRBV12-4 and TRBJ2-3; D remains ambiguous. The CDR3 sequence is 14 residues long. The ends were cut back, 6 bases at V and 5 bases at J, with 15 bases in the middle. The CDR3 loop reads CASRADGAKDTQYF. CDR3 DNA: TGTGCCAGCAGGGCCGATGGCGCTAAAGATACGCAGTATTTT.

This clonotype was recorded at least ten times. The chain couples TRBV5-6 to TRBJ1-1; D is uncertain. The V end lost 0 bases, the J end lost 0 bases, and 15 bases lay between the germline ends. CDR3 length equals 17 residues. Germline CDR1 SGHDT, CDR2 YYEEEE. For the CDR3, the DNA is TGTGCCAGCAGCTTGGCCAAGGCAGCGGCAATGAACACTGAAGCTTTCTTT. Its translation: CASSLAKAAAMNTEAFF.

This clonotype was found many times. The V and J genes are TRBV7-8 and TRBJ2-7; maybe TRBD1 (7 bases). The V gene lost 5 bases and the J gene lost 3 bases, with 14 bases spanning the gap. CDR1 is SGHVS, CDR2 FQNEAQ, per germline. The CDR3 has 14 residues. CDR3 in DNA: TGTGCCAGCAGCCCGGGGGACAGTTACTACGAGCAGTACTTC. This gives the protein CASSPGDSYYEQYF.

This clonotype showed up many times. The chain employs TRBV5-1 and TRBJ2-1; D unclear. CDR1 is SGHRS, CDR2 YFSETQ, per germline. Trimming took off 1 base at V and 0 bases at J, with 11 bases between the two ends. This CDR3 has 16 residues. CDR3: CASSLPAHSSYNEQFF. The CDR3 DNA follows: TGCGCCAGCAGCTTGCCAGCGCATAGCTCCTACAATGAGCAGTTCTTC.

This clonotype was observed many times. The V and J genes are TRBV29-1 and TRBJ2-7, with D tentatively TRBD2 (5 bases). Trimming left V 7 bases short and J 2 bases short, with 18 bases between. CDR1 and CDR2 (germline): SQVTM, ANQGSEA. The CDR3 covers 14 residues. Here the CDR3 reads CSAQSRDGAYEQYF. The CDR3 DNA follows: TGCAGCGCGCAGTCTCGAGACGGGGCCTACGAGCAGTACTTC.

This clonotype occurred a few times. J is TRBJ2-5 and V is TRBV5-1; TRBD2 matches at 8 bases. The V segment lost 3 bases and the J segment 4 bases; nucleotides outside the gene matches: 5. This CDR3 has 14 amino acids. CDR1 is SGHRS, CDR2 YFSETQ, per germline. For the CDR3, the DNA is TGCGCCAGCAGCTCTAGCGGGTCCCGAGAGACCCAGTACTTC. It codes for CASSSSGSRETQYF.

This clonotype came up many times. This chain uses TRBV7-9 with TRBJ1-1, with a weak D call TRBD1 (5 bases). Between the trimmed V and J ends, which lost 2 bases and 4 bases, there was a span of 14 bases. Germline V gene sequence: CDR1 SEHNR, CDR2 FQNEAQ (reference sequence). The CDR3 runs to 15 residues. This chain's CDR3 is CASSLTAGRGTEAFF. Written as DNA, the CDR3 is TGTGCCAGCAGCTTAACCGCGGGGCGGGGCACTGAAGCTTTCTTT.

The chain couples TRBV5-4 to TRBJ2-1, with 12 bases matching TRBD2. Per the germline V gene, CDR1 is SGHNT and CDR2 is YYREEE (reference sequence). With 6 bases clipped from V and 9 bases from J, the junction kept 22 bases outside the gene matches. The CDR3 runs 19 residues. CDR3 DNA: TGTGCCAGCACCCTAGCGGGAGGGCCAGCTAACCTACCCTACGGTGAGCAGTTCTTC. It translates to CASTLAGGPANLPYGEQFF.

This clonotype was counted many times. CDR3 sequence: CASSTGGLTNEQFF. CDR3 bases: TGTGCCAGCAGCACGGGAGGGCTTACCAATGAGCAGTTCTTC. The chain combines TRBV7-9 with TRBJ2-1, with 8 bases identical to TRBD2. The CDR3 has 14 amino acids. CDR1 SEHNR and CDR2 FQNEAQ come from the germline V gene (reference sequence). The ends lost 5 bases at V and 6 bases at J; junction bases unmatched: 6.

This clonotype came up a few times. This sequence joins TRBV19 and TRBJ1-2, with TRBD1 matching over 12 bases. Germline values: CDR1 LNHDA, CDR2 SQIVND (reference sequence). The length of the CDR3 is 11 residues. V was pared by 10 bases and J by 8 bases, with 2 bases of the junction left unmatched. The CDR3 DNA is TGTGCCATCGGGACAGGGGGCGGCTACACCTTC. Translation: CAIGTGGGYTF.

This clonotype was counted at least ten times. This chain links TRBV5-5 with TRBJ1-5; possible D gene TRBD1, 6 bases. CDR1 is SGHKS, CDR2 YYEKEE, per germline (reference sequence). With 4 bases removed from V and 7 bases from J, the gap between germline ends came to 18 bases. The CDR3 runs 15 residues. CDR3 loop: CASSDDAGVRQPQHF. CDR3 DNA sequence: TGTGCCAGCAGCGACGACGCAGGGGTAAGACAGCCCCAGCATTTT.

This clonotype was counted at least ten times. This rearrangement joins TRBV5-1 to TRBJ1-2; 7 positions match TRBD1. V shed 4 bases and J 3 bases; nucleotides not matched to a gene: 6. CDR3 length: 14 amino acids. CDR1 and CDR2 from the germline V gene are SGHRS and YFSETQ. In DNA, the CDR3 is TGCGCCAGCAGCCCTACAGGGGTTCACTATGGCTACACCTTC. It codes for CASSPTGVHYGYTF.

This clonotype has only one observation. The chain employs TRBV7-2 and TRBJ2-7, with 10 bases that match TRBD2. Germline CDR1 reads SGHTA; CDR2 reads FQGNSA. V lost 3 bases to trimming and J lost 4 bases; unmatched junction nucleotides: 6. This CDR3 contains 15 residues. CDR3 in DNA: TGTGCCAGCAGCTTGGCTAGCGGGAGTGGGTACGAGCAGTACTTC. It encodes CASSLASGSGYEQYF. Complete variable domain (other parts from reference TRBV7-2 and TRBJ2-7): GAGVSQSPSNKVTEKGKDVELRCDPISGHTALYWYRQSLGQGLEFLIYFQGNSAPDKSGLPSDRFSAERTGGSVSTLTIQRTQQEDSAVYLCASSLASGSGYEQYFGPGTRLTVT.

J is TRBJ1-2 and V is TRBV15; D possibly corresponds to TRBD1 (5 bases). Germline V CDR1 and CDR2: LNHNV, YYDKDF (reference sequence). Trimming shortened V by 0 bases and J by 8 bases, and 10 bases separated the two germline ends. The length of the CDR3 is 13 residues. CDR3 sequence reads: CATSRDQGEGYTF. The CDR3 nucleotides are TGTGCCACCAGCAGAGATCAGGGAGAAGGCTACACCTTC.

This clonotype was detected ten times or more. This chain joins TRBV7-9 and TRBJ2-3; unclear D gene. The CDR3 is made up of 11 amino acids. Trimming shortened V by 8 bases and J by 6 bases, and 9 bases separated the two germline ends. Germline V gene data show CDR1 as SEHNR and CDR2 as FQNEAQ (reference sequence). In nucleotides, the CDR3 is TGTGCCAGCGGCAAGGGCGATACGCAGTATTTT. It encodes CASGKGDTQYF.

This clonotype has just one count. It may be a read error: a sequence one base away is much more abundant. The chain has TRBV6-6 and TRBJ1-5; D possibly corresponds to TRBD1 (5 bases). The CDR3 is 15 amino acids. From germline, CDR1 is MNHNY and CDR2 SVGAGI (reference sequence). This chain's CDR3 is CARSFFGRGSQPQHF. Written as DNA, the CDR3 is TGTGCCAGGAGTTTTTTCGGTCGGGGGTCCCAGCCCCAGCATTTT.

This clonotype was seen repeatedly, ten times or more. This chain's CDR3 is CASSPEVRRGADTQYF. The DNA for the CDR3 is TGTGCCAGCAGCCCCGAGGTGCGGAGAGGCGCAGATACGCAGTATTTT. The chain couples TRBV7-2 to TRBJ2-3; no reliable D call. The CDR3 consists of 16 residues. The V end lost 5 bases, the J end lost 4 bases, and 19 bases lay between the germline ends. CDR1 is SGHTA and CDR2 is FQGNSA in the germline V gene.

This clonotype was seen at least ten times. The CDR3 region is CSGGRLNTEAFF. Here the CDR3 DNA reads TGCAGTGGCGGACGGCTGAACACTGAAGCTTTCTTT. The J gene is TRBJ1-1, the V gene TRBV20-1; D not certain. V was pared by 7 bases and J by 0 bases, with 9 bases between. CDR3 length: 12 amino acids. Germline V CDR1 and CDR2: DFQATT, SNEGSKA (reference sequence).